This TCR beta chain was found in a study of early T cells in non-severe SARS-CoV-2 infection. About the research overall: Sequencing input comprised bulk RNA from unsorted whole blood; chain pairing was not available.

Points on this clonotype: As yet, its antigen is unknown.

This CDR3 has 15 amino acids. The V gene's germline CDR1 is DFQATT and CDR2 SNEGSKA (reference sequence). With 6 bases clipped from V and 4 bases from J, the junction kept 13 bases outside the gene matches. Individual cDNA molecules received unique molecular identifiers during library preparation. A single record per CDR3 protein comes from TCRdb applying MiXCR to the 5' RACE reads. The table shows tens of thousands of distinct CDR3 sequences, with 12% occurring only once. Points from the study as a whole: The VDJdb matching leaned toward anti-spike CD8 responses and overlooked private and CD4 specificities.

This TCR derives from an adult who was a healthcare worker with PCR-confirmed SARS-CoV-2 infection or an uninfected control (not recorded which). The sequencing used whole blood, collected at baseline. V usage is TRBV20-1 and J usage is TRBJ2-7; 9 bases align to TRBD1. The CDR3 loop is CSASSPGQGSYEQYF. In nucleotides, the CDR3 is TGCAGTGCCAGCTCCCCGGGACAGGGATCTTACGAGCAGTACTTC.